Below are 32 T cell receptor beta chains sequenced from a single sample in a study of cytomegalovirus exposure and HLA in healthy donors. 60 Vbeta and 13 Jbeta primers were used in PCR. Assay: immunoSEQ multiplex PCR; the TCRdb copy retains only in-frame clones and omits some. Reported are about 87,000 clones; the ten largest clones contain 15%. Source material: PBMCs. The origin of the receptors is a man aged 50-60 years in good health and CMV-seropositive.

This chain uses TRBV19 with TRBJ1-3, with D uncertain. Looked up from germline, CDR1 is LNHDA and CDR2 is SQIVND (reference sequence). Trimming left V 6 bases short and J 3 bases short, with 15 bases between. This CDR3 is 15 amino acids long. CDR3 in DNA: TGTGCCAGTAGGCGGGGAGCGGTAGATGGAAACACCATATATTTT. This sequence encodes CASRRGAVDGNTIYF.

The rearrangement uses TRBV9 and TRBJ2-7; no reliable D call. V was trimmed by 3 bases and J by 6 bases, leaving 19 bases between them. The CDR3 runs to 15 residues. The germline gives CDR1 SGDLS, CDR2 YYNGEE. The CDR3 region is CASSAGTPVGTEQYF. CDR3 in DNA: TGTGCCAGCAGCGCAGGTACACCCGTCGGTACCGAGCAGTACTTC.

The CDR3 DNA sequence: TGCGCCAGCAGCCAAGGAACGACAGGACCTAACTATGGCTACACCTTC. Its translation: CASSQGTTGPNYGYTF. The rearrangement links TRBV4-3 to TRBJ1-2; possibly TRBD1 for D (6 bases). Between the trimmed V and J ends, which lost 1 base and 0 bases, there was a span of 12 bases. CDR1 is LGHNA, CDR2 YSLEER, per germline. CDR3 length equals 16 residues.

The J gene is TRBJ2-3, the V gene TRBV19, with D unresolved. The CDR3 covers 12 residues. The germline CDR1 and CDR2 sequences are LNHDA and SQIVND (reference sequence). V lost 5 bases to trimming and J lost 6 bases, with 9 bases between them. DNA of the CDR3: TGTGCCAGTAGTCACTTGAGGGATACGCAGTATTTT. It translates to CASSHLRDTQYF.

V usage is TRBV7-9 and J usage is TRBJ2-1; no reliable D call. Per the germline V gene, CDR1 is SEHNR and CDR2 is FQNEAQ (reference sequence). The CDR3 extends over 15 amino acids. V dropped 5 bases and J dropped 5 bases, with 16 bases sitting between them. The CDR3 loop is CASSPLGGVNNEQFF. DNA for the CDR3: TGTGCCAGCAGCCCCCTCGGTGGAGTTAACAATGAGCAGTTCTTC.

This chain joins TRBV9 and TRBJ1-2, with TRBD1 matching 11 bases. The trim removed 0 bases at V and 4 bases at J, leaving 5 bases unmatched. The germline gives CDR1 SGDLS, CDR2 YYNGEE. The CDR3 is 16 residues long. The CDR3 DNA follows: TGTGCCAGCAGCGTAGCTCCAGGACAGGGGGCCTATGGCTACACCTTC. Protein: CASSVAPGQGAYGYTF.

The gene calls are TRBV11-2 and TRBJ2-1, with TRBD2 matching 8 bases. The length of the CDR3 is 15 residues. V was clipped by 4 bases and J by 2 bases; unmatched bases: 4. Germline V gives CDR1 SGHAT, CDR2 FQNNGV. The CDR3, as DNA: TGTGCCAGCAGCTCCTTAGCGGGAACCTACAATGAGCAGTTCTTC. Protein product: CASSSLAGTYNEQFF.

The CDR3 DNA reads as TGTGCCAGCAGCTTGGTGGGCGCCAATGAGCAGTTCTTC. This codes for CASSLVGANEQFF. This rearrangement joins TRBV5-5 to TRBJ2-1; D unresolved. Germline CDR1 SGHKS, CDR2 YYEKEE (reference sequence). With 0 bases removed from V and 6 bases from J, the gap between germline ends came to 7 bases. This CDR3 spans 13 amino acids. The whole variable domain, remainder taken from reference TRBV5-5 and TRBJ2-1, is DAGVTQSPTHLIKTRGQQVTLRCSPISGHKSVSWYQQVLGQGPQFIFQYYEKEERGRGNFPDRFSARQFPNYSSELNVNALLLGDSALYLCASSLVGANEQFFGPGTRLTVL.

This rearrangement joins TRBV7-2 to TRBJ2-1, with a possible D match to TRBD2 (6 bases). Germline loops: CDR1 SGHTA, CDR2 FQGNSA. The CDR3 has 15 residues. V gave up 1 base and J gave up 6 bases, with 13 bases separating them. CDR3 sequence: CASSLGWTEGNEQFF. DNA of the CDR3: TGTGCCAGCAGCTTAGGTTGGACGGAGGGCAATGAGCAGTTCTTC.

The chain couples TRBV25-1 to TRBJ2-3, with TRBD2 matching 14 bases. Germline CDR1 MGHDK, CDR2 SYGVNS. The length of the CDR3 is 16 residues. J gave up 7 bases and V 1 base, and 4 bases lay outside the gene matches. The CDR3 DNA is TGTGCCAGCAGTGAATTTGGGACTAGCGGGAGAAATACGCAGTATTTT. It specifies CASSEFGTSGRNTQYF.

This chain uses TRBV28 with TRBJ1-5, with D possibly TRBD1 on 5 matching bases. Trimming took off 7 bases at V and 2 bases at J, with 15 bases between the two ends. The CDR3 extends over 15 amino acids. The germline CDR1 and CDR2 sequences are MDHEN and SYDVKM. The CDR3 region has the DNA TGTGCCAGCACCCTAGGGTGGGGGGGCAATCAGCCCCAGCATTTT. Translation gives CASTLGWGGNQPQHF.

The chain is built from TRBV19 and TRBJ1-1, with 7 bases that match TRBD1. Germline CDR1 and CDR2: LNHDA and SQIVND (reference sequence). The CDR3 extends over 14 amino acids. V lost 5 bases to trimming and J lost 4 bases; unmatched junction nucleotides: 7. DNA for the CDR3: TGTGCCAGTAGTCCCCGGGACAGAGCCACTGAAGCTTTCTTT. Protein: CASSPRDRATEAFF.

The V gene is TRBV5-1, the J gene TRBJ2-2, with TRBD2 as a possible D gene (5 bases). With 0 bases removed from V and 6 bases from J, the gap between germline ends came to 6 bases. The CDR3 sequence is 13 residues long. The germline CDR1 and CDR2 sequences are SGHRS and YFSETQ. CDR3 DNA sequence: TGCGCCAGCAGCTTGGAGCGGTCCGGGGAGCTGTTTTTT. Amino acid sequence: CASSLERSGELFF.

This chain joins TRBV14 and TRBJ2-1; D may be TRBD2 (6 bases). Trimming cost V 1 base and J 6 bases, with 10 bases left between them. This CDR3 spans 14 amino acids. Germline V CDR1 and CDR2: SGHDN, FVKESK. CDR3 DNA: TGTGCCAGCAGCCAAGTGGCCGGGGGCAATGAGCAGTTCTTC. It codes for CASSQVAGGNEQFF.

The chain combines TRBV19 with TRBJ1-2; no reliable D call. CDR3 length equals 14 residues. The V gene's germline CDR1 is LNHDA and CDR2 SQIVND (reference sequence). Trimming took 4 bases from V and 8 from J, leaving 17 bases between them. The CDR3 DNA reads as TGTGCCAGTAGTACTGGAGAAACCCACGGAGGCTACACCTTC. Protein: CASSTGETHGGYTF.

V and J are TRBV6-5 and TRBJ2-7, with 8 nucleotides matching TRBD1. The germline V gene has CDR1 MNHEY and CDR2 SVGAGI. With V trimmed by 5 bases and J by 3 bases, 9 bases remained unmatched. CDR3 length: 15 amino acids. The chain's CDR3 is CASSPWGDRGYEQYF. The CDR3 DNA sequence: TGTGCCAGCAGTCCTTGGGGAGACAGGGGCTACGAGCAGTACTTC.

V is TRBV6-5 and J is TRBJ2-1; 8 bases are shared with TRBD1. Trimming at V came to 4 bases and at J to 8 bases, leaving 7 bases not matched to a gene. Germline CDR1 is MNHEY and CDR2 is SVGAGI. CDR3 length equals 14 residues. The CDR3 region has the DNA TGTGCCAGCAGTTCGCGACAGGGGAGCGATGAGCAGTTCTTC. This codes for CASSSRQGSDEQFF.

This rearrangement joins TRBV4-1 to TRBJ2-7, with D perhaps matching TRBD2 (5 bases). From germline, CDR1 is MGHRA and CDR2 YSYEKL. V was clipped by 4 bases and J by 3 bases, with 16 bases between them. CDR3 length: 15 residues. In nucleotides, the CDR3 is TGCGCCAGCAGCCCAACCGAGCGGAGCGACTACGAGCAGTACGTC. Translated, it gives CASSPTERSDYEQYV.

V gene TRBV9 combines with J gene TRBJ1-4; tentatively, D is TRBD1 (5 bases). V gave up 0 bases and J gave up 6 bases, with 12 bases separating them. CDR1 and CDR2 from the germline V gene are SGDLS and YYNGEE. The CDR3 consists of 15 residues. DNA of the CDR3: TGTGCCAGCAGCGTAGCTCCAGGGATGGATGAAAAACTGTTTTTT. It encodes CASSVAPGMDEKLFF.

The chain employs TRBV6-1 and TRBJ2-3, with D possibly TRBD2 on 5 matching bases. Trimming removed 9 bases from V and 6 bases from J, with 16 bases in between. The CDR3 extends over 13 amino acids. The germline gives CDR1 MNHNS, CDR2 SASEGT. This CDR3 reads CASVPGDLDTQYF. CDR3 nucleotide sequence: TGTGCCAGTGTACCCGGGGATCTTGATACGCAGTATTTT.

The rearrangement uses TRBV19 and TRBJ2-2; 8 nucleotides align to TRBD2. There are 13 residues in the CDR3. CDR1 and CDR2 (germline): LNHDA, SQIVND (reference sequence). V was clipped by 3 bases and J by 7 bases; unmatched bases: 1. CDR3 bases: TGTGCCAGTAGTATCGGGGGGGACGGGGAGCTGTTTTTT. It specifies CASSIGGDGELFF.

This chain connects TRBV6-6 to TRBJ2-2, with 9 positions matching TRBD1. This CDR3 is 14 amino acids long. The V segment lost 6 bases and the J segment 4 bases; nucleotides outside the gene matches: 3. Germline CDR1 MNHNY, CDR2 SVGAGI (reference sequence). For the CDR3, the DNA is TGTGCCAGCAGAAAGACAGGGGGCACCGGGGAGCTGTTTTTT. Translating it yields CASRKTGGTGELFF.

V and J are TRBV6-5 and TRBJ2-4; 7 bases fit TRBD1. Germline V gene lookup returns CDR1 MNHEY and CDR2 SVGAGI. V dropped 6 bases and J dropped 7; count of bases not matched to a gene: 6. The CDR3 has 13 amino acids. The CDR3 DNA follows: TGTGCCAGCAGAAAAGGACAGGCGAACATTCAGTACTTC. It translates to CASRKGQANIQYF.

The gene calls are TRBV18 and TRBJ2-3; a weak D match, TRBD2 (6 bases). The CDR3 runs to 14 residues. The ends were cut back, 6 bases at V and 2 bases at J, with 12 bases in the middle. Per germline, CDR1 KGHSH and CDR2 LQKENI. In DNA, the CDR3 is TGTGCCAGCTCGGAGAGGGACTTCACAGATACGCAGTATTTT. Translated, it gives CASSERDFTDTQYF.

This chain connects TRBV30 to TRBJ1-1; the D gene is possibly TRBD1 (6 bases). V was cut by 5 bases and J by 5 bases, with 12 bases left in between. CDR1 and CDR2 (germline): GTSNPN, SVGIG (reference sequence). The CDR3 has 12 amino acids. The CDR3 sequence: CAWLDSGTEAFF. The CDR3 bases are TGTGCCTGGTTGGACAGTGGAACTGAAGCTTTCTTT.

CDR3 coding DNA: TGTGCCAGTAGTTTACCCCCGGGACTAGTTGGATCGGCTGGGGCCAACGTCCTGACTTTC. Protein: CASSLPPGLVGSAGANVLTF. This chain connects TRBV19 to TRBJ2-6; 8 nucleotides agree with TRBD2. V lost 5 bases, J lost 2 bases, and 17 bases stayed unmatched. Germline V CDR1 and CDR2: LNHDA, SQIVND (reference sequence). The CDR3 runs to 20 residues. The whole variable domain, filled in from reference TRBV19 and TRBJ2-6, reads DGGITQSPKYLFRKEGQNVTLSCEQNLNHDAMYWYRQDPGQGLRLIYYSQIVNDFQKGDIAEGYSVSREKKESFPLTVTSAQKNPTAFYLCASSLPPGLVGSAGANVLTFGAGSRLTVL.

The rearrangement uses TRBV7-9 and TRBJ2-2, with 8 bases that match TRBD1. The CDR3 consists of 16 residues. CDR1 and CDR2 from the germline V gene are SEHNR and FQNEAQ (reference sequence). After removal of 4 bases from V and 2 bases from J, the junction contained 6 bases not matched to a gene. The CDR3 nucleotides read TGTGCCAGCAGCTACTACAGGGGGATTAACACCGGGGAGCTGTTTTTT. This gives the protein CASSYYRGINTGELFF.

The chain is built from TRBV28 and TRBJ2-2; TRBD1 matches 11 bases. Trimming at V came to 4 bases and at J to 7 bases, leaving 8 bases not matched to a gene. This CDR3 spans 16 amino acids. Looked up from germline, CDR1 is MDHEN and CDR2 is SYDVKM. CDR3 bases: TGTGCCAGCAGTTGGGAGTCCGGGACAGGGGGCGGGGAGCTGTTTTTT. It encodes CASSWESGTGGGELFF.

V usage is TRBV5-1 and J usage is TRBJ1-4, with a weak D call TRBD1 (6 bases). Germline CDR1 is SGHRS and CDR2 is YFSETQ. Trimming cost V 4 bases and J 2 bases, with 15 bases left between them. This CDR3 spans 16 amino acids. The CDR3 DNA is TGCGCCAGCAGCCAGGACCCTCAGGGGACTAATGAAAAACTGTTTTTT. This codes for CASSQDPQGTNEKLFF.

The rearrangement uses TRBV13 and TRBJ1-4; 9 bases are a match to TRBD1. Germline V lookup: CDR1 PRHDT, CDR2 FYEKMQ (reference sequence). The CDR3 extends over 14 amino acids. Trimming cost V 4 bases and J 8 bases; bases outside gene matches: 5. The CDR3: CASSSRQGGEKLFF. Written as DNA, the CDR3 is TGTGCCAGCAGCTCGAGACAGGGGGGCGAAAAACTGTTTTTT.

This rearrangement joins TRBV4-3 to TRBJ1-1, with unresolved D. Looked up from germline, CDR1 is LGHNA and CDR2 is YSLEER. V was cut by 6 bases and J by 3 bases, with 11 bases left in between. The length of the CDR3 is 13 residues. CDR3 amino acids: CASSSGLYTEAFF. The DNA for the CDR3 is TGCGCCAGCAGTTCTGGCCTCTACACTGAAGCTTTCTTT.

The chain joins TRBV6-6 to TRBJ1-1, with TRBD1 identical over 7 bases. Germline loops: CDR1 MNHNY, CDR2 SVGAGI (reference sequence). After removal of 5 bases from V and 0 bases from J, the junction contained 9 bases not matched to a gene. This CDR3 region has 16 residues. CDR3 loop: CASSLQGLDLNTEAFF. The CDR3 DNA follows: TGTGCCAGCAGTCTACAGGGGTTGGATTTGAACACTGAAGCTTTCTTT.